The 29 T cell receptor beta chains below were found in one sample sequenced in a study of blood T cell repertoires in COVID-19. Produced via immunoSEQ multiplex PCR; TCRdb's table is partial and in-frame only. The sample consists of roughly 200,000 clones, approximately 88% of them appearing once. Source material: peripheral blood. The receptors originated from a woman in her thirties or forties with COVID-19, enrolled during active disease.

The rearrangement links TRBV19 to TRBJ1-2; D is unclear. CDR1 is LNHDA and CDR2 is SQIVND in the germline V gene (reference sequence). Trimming shortened V by 5 bases and J by 8 bases, and 24 bases separated the two germline ends. The CDR3 is made up of 16 amino acids. This chain's CDR3 is CASSDLVSRGLGGYTF. The CDR3 nucleotides are TGTGCCAGTAGTGATCTAGTGTCCCGGGGTTTAGGCGGCTACACCTTC. Variable domain in full (rest from reference TRBV19 and TRBJ1-2): DGGITQSPKYLFRKEGQNVTLSCEQNLNHDAMYWYRQDPGQGLRLIYYSQIVNDFQKGDIAEGYSVSREKKESFPLTVTSAQKNPTAFYLCASSDLVSRGLGGYTFGSGTRLTVV.

This sequence joins TRBV9 and TRBJ2-7, with 7 bases lining up with TRBD2. The CDR3 sequence is 14 residues long. Germline V gene data show CDR1 as SGDLS and CDR2 as YYNGEE. The V gene end was trimmed by 0 bases and the J gene end by 5 bases; junction bases not matched to a gene: 5. CDR3 loop: CASSVAAGAHEQYF. The CDR3 DNA reads as TGTGCCAGCAGCGTAGCGGCGGGAGCCCACGAGCAGTACTTC.

The rearrangement uses TRBV28 and TRBJ2-7; 8 bases agree with TRBD2. The V gene's germline CDR1 is MDHEN and CDR2 SYDVKM. The ends lost 2 bases at V and 0 bases at J; junction bases unmatched: 9. The CDR3 runs 17 residues. CDR3 protein: CASSLVGSGEFSYEQYF. Here the CDR3 DNA reads TGTGCCAGCAGTTTAGTAGGTAGCGGGGAGTTCTCCTACGAGCAGTACTTC.

The rearrangement links TRBV11-2 to TRBJ2-7, with TRBD2 matching over 8 bases. From germline, CDR1 is SGHAT and CDR2 FQNNGV. After removal of 5 bases from V and 6 bases from J, the junction contained 9 bases not matched to a gene. CDR3 length: 14 residues. The CDR3 DNA is TGTGCCAGCAGCCGTCCCGGGGGGGCCCCCGAGCAGTACTTC. Amino acids: CASSRPGGAPEQYF. Complete variable domain (other parts from reference TRBV11-2 and TRBJ2-7): EAGVAQSPRYKIIEKRQSVAFWCNPISGHATLYWYQQILGQGPKLLIQFQNNGVVDDSQLPKDRFSAERLKGVDSTLKIQPAKLEDSAVYLCASSRPGGAPEQYFGPGTRLTVT.

The chain couples TRBV4-1 to TRBJ1-2; D is ambiguous. Germline loops: CDR1 MGHRA, CDR2 YSYEKL. This CDR3 is 13 amino acids long. Between the trimmed V and J ends, which lost 0 bases and 7 bases, there was a span of 9 bases. The CDR3 DNA reads TGCGCCAGCAGCCAAGATGTGGGAGCTGGCTACACCTTC. This encodes CASSQDVGAGYTF.

The chain uses TRBV12-3 or TRBV12-4 and TRBJ1-2; a possible D gene is TRBD1 (6 bases). This CDR3 spans 13 amino acids. Trimming removed 6 bases from V and 1 base from J, with 9 bases in between. The CDR3, as DNA: TGTGCCAGCAGCAGGGGCCATAACTATGGCTACACCTTC. Translating gives CASSRGHNYGYTF.

The chain uses TRBV3-1 (or the pseudogene TRBV3-2) and TRBJ2-7, with 10 bases identical to TRBD2. V trimming: 4 bases; J trimming: 3 bases; junction bases outside the gene matches: 6. The CDR3 is 15 residues long. Germline V lookup: CDR1 LGHDT, CDR2 YNNKEL (reference sequence). CDR3 nucleotide sequence: TGTGCCAGCAGCCTACGCGGACTAGCGGACTACGAGCAGTACTTC. It yields the protein CASSLRGLADYEQYF.

The chain links TRBV19 to TRBJ2-3; tentatively, D is TRBD1 (7 bases). CDR1 LNHDA and CDR2 SQIVND come from the germline V gene (reference sequence). This CDR3 is 13 amino acids long. V shed 6 bases and J shed 2 bases, with 9 bases lying between them. The CDR3: CASREGATDTQYF. The CDR3 nucleotides are TGTGCCAGTAGGGAGGGGGCCACAGATACGCAGTATTTT.

This clone appeared once. The V and J genes are TRBV18 and TRBJ1-4, with D hard to call. The length of the CDR3 is 11 residues. Per germline, CDR1 KGHSH and CDR2 LQKENI. Trimming took off 3 bases at V and 7 bases at J, with 3 bases between the two ends. The CDR3 nucleotides are TGTGCCAGCTCACCTAGTGAAAAACTGTTTTTT. It translates to CASSPSEKLFF.

This clone was seen more than once but under ten times. The rearrangement joins TRBV12-3 or TRBV12-4 to TRBJ1-1, with 8 positions matching TRBD1. J lost 6 bases, V lost 8 bases, and 2 bases had no gene match. The CDR3 consists of 11 residues. The CDR3 protein is CASQGAAEAFF. The CDR3 DNA follows: TGTGCCAGCCAGGGGGCGGCTGAAGCTTTCTTT.

The V and J genes are TRBV10-3 and TRBJ1-1; no definite D call. CDR1 ENHRY and CDR2 SYGVKD come from the germline V gene. CDR3 length: 14 residues. V dropped 0 bases and J dropped 1 base, with 6 bases sitting between them. For the CDR3, the DNA is TGTGCCATCAGTGAGTCGGCGGGGAACACTGAAGCTTTCTTT. Its protein product is CAISESAGNTEAFF.

The genes are TRBV5-1 and TRBJ2-2; 8 bases line up with TRBD2. Unmatched junction bases numbered 5, after V lost 4 bases and J lost 0 bases. Germline V CDR1 and CDR2: SGHRS, YFSETQ. The length of the CDR3 is 16 residues. The CDR3 DNA is TGCGCCAGCAGCCCCAGACTAGCGCCGAACACCGGGGAGCTGTTTTTT. This sequence encodes CASSPRLAPNTGELFF. Drawing the rest from reference TRBV5-1 and TRBJ2-2, the complete variable domain is KAGVTQTPRYLIKTRGQQVTLSCSPISGHRSVSWYQQTPGQGLQFLFEYFSETQRNKGNFPGRFSGRQFSNSRSEMNVSTLELGDSALYLCASSPRLAPNTGELFFGEGSRLTVL.

This clone has only one observation. V and J are TRBV5-1 and TRBJ2-2; the match to TRBD2 covers 13 bases. With 2 bases clipped from V and 1 base from J, the junction kept 8 bases outside the gene matches. The CDR3 runs 19 residues. Looked up from germline, CDR1 is SGHRS and CDR2 is YFSETQ. The CDR3 DNA is TGCGCCAGCAGCTTATGGACTAGCGGGAGTTTGGGGAACACCGGGGAGCTGTTTTTT. This sequence encodes CASSLWTSGSLGNTGELFF.

The chain employs TRBV5-1 and TRBJ1-4; tentative D call: TRBD1 (5 bases). This CDR3 has 18 residues. Looked up from germline, CDR1 is SGHRS and CDR2 is YFSETQ. Trimming removed 4 bases at V and 8 bases at J, with 27 bases between. CDR3 sequence reads: CASSQMTAGKRDREKLFF. The CDR3 coding sequence is TGCGCCAGCAGCCAAATGACCGCAGGGAAACGCGACCGCGAAAAACTGTTTTTT.

The chain links TRBV24-1 to TRBJ2-1; 9 bases are shared with TRBD1. From germline, CDR1 is KGHDR and CDR2 SFDVKD. V was pared by 7 bases and J by 4 bases, with 10 bases of the junction left unmatched. There are 16 residues in the CDR3. As DNA, the CDR3 is TGTGCCACCAGGGCGGGCGGACAGGGGATTTACAATGAGCAGTTCTTC. Translated: CATRAGGQGIYNEQFF.

The genes are TRBV6-1 and TRBJ2-7, with a tentative D call TRBD2 (5 bases). There are 13 residues in the CDR3. V was clipped by 2 bases and J by 5 bases, with 10 bases between them. Germline CDR1 and CDR2: MNHNS and SASEGT. In DNA, the CDR3 is TGTGCCAGCAGTGAAAGGTGGGGAGACGAGCAGTACTTC. It specifies CASSERWGDEQYF.

The CDR3 here is CASESRRRGSSYEQYF. CDR3 coding DNA: TGTGCCAGCGAGAGTAGAAGAAGAGGTAGCTCCTACGAGCAGTACTTC. This chain connects TRBV27 to TRBJ2-7; D not certain. Germline assignment: CDR1 MNHEY and CDR2 SMNVEV (reference sequence). V lost 8 bases, J lost 0 bases, and 20 bases lay in between. The length of the CDR3 is 16 residues.

The gene calls are TRBV27 and TRBJ1-2; D unclear. Germline V gene lookup returns CDR1 MNHEY and CDR2 SMNVEV (reference sequence). Trimming took 8 bases from V and 2 from J, leaving 12 bases between them. This CDR3 has 13 residues. The chain's CDR3 is CASALSPNYGYTF. The CDR3 coding sequence is TGTGCCAGCGCTCTTAGCCCAAACTATGGCTACACCTTC.

The chain joins TRBV4-1 to TRBJ2-7; a weak D match, TRBD1 (5 bases). The germline V and J ends were trimmed by 1 base and 2 bases, with 12 bases remaining between them. The CDR3 has 15 residues. Germline assignment: CDR1 MGHRA and CDR2 YSYEKL. The CDR3 DNA is TGCGCCAGCAGCCAAGGTAAACAGGTCCCCTACGAGCAGTACTTC. It translates to CASSQGKQVPYEQYF.

This clone appeared once. Within the sample, other DNA sequences also encode this same CDR3. The chain links TRBV5-1 to TRBJ2-2; TRBD1 matches 9 bases. The J segment lost 2 bases and the V segment lost 4 bases, leaving 9 bases of the junction unmatched. Germline-derived CDR1 and CDR2 are SGHRS and YFSETQ. CDR3 length equals 17 residues. The CDR3 nucleotides are TGCGCCAGCAGCCTAATTTCGGGACAGGGTAACACCGGGGAGCTGTTTTTT. Amino acids: CASSLISGQGNTGELFF.

Concerning this clone: This sample also contains other DNA sequences that code for the same CDR3. The rearrangement uses TRBV5-1 and TRBJ1-5, with 7 bases lining up with TRBD1. The V segment lost 4 bases and the J segment 3 bases; nucleotides outside the gene matches: 4. Germline V gene sequence: CDR1 SGHRS, CDR2 YFSETQ. This CDR3 comprises 14 residues. The DNA for the CDR3 is TGCGCCAGCAGCCAGACAGGGAACAATCAGCCCCAGCATTTT. It codes for CASSQTGNNQPQHF.

The J gene is TRBJ1-1, the V gene TRBV27; tentative D call: TRBD1 (5 bases). V lost 7 bases, J lost 3 bases, and 18 bases lay in between. The CDR3 is 15 residues long. CDR1 and CDR2 (germline): MNHEY, SMNVEV (reference sequence). CDR3 amino acids: CASTWGGSSDTEAFF. CDR3 sequence (DNA): TGTGCCAGCACCTGGGGCGGTTCTAGTGACACTGAAGCTTTCTTT.

This clone was seen once. The chain uses TRBV2 and TRBJ1-6; 7 positions match TRBD1. CDR1 and CDR2 from the germline V gene are SNHLY and FYNNEI. This CDR3 is built from 14 residues. Trimming took 8 bases from V and 6 from J; bases not matched to a gene: 7. This CDR3 reads CASWQDRPNSPLHF. CDR3 nucleotides: TGTGCCAGCTGGCAGGACAGGCCTAATTCACCCCTCCACTTT.

V gene TRBV19 combines with J gene TRBJ2-1; 12 nucleotides line up with TRBD2. The germline CDR1 and CDR2 sequences are LNHDA and SQIVND (reference sequence). V was pared by 3 bases and J by 7 bases, with 4 bases of the junction left unmatched. CDR3 length: 15 amino acids. The CDR3 loop reads CASSMTSGRRNEQFF. DNA for the CDR3: TGTGCCAGTAGTATGACTAGCGGGAGACGTAATGAGCAGTTCTTC.

V gene TRBV6-5 combines with J gene TRBJ2-1, with 9 positions matching TRBD2. Germline CDR1 and CDR2: MNHEY and SVGAGI. The CDR3 consists of 15 residues. With V trimmed by 8 bases and J by 7 bases, 12 bases remained unmatched. The CDR3 loop is CASRRGAGGVNEQFF. The DNA of the CDR3 is TGTGCCAGCCGAAGGGGCGCGGGGGGGGTTAATGAGCAGTTCTTC.

The chain carries TRBV10-1 and TRBJ2-1, with D hard to call. The CDR3 runs 14 residues. V shed 3 bases and J shed 0 bases, with 6 bases lying between them. Germline V gene sequence: CDR1 WNHNN, CDR2 SYGVQD (reference sequence). The CDR3 region has the DNA TGCGCCAGCAGTGAACAGAGCTCCTACAATGAGCAGTTCTTC. Translated, it gives CASSEQSSYNEQFF.

The chain couples TRBV5-5 to TRBJ2-2, with TRBD2 identical over 7 bases. The CDR3 covers 17 residues. Germline V lookup: CDR1 SGHKS, CDR2 YYEKEE (reference sequence). J was trimmed by 3 bases and V by 1 base; bases with no gene match: 9. The DNA for the CDR3 is TGTGCCAGCAGCTTGTCCTGGGGAGGGGTACACACCGGGGAGCTGTTTTTT. This translates into CASSLSWGGVHTGELFF.

J is TRBJ1-1 and V is TRBV11-2; 7 nucleotides match TRBD1. This CDR3 spans 15 amino acids. Trimming at V came to 5 bases and at J to 4 bases, leaving 10 bases not matched to a gene. CDR1 is SGHAT, CDR2 FQNNGV, per germline. CDR3 sequence reads: CASSARQGVSTEAFF. For the CDR3, the DNA is TGTGCCAGCAGCGCCAGACAGGGTGTGAGCACTGAAGCTTTCTTT.

This clone is a singleton in its sample. CDR3 sequence (DNA): TGTGCCAGCCTCGAGGAGAGGGCCGGGCGTGAGCAGTTCTTC. Its translation is CASLEERAGREQFF. The chain is built from TRBV2 and TRBJ2-1, with a weak D call TRBD2 (5 bases). V was shortened by 8 bases and J by 9 bases, with 20 bases between the two germline ends. Germline-derived CDR1 and CDR2 are SNHLY and FYNNEI. The CDR3 loop spans 14 amino acids.